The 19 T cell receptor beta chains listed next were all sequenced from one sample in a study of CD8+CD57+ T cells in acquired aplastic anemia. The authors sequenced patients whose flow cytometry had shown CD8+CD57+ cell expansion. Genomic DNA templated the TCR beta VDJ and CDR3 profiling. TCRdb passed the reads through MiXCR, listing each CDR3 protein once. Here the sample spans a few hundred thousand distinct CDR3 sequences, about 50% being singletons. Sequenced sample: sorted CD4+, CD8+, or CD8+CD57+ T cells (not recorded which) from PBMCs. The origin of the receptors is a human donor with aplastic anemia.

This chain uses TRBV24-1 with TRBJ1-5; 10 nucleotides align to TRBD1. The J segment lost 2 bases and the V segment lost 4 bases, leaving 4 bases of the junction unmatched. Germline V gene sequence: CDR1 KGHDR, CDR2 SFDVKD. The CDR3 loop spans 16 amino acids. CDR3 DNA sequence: TGTGCCACCAGTGACCCTGGGACAGGGGGCAATCAGCCCCAGCATTTT. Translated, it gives CATSDPGTGGNQPQHF.

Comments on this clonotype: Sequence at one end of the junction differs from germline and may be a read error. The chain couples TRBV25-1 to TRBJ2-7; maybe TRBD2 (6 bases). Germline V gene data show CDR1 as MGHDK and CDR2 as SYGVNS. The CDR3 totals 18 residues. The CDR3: CTSSIQPGIAVLTCEQYF. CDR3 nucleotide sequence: TGTACCAGCAGTATTCAACCCGGTATAGCGGTCCTAACCTGCGAGCAGTACTTC.

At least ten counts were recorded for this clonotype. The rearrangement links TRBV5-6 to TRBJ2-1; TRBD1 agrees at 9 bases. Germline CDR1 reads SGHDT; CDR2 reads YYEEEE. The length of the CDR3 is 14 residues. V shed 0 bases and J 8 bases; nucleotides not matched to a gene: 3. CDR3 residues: CASSLGTGVHEQFF. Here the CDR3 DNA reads TGTGCCAGCAGCTTGGGGACAGGGGTGCATGAGCAGTTCTTC.

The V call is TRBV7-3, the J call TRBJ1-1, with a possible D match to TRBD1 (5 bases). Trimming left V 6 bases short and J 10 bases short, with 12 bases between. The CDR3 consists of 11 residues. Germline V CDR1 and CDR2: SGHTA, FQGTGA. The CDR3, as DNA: TGTGCCAGCAGTCTAGAGGGGACAGCTTTCTTT. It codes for CASSLEGTAFF.

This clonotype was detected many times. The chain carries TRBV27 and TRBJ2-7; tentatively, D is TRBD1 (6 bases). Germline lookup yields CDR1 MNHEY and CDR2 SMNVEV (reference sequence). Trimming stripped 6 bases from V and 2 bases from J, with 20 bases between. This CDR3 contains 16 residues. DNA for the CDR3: TGTGCCAGCAGAGCCCTCACAGGGTTCCATACCTACGAGCAGTACTTC. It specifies CASRALTGFHTYEQYF.

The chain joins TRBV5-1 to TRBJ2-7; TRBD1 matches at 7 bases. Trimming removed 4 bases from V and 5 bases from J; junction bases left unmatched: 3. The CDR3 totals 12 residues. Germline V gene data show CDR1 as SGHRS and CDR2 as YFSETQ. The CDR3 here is CASSQDRDEQYF. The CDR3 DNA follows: TGCGCCAGCAGCCAAGACAGGGACGAGCAGTACTTC.

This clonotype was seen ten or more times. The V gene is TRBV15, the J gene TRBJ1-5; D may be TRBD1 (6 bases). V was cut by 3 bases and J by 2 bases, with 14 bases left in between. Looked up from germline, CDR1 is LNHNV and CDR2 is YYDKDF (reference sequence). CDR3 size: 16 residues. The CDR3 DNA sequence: TGTGCCACCAGCAGCGGGGGGCTATACGGCAATCAGCCCCAGCATTTT. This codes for CATSSGGLYGNQPQHF.

The CDR3 reads CASSLLGEGGNTEAFF. In nucleotides, the CDR3 is TGCGCCAGCAGCTTGTTAGGGGAAGGAGGGAACACTGAAGCTTTCTTT. The rearrangement joins TRBV5-1 to TRBJ1-1; possible D gene TRBD1, 5 bases. The CDR3 extends over 16 amino acids. The germline V gene encodes CDR1 SGHRS and CDR2 YFSETQ. Trimming removed 1 base from V and 1 base from J, with 14 bases in between.

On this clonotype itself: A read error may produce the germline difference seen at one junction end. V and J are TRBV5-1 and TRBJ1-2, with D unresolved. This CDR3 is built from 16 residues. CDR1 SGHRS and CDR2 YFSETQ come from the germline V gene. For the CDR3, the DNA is TGCGCCAGCAGCTTGGGCCATACGATAGCTAACTATGGCTACACCTTT. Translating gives CASSLGHTIANYGYTF. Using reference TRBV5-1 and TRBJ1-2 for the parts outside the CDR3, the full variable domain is KAGVTQTPRYLIKTRGQQVTLSCSPISGHRSVSWYQQTPGQGLQFLFEYFSETQRNKGNFPGRFSGRQFSNSRSEMNVSTLELGDSALYLCASSLGHTIANYGYTFGSGTRLTVV.

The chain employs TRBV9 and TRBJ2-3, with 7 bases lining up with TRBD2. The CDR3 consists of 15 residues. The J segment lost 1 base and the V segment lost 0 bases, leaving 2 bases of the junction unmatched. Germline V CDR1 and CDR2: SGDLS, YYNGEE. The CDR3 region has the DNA TGTGCCAGCAGCGTAGAGGGGAGGGGCACAGATACGCAGTATTTT. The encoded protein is CASSVEGRGTDTQYF. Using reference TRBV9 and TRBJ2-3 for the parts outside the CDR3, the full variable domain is DSGVTQTPKHLITATGQRVTLRCSPRSGDLSVYWYQQSLDQGLQFLIQYYNGEERAKGNILERFSAQQFPDLHSELNLSSLELGDSALYFCASSVEGRGTDTQYFGPGTRLTVL.

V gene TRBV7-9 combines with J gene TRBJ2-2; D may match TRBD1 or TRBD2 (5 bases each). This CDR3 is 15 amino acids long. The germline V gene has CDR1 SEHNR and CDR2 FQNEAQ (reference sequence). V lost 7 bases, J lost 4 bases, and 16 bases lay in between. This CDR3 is CASTEILGRTGELFF. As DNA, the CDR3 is TGTGCCAGCACCGAAATCCTGGGACGCACCGGGGAGCTGTTTTTT. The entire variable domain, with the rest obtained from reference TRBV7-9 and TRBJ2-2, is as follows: DTGVSQNPRHKITKRGQNVTFRCDPISEHNRLYWYRQTLGQGPEFLTYFQNEAQLEKSRLLSDRFSAERPKGSFSTLEIQRTEQGDSAMYLCASTEILGRTGELFFGEGSRLTVL.

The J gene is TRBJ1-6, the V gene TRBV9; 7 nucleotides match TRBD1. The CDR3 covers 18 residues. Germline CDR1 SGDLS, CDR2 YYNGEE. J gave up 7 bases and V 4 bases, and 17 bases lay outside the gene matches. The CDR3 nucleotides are TGTGCCAGCAGCCCACCACTGGGGAAGGACAGGAAAAATTCACCCCTCCACTTT. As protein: CASSPPLGKDRKNSPLHF.

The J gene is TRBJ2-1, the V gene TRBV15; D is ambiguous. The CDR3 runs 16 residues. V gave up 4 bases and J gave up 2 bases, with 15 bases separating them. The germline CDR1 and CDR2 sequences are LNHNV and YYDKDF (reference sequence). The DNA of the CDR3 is TGTGCCACCAGCAAACACGGGCAGGAACCCTACAATGAGCAGTTCTTC. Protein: CATSKHGQEPYNEQFF.

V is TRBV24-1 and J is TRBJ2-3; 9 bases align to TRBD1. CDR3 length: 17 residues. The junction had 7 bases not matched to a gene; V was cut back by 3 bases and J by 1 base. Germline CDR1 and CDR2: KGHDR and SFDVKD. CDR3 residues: CATSDARTGVRTDTQYF. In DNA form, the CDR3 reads TGTGCCACCAGTGATGCCCGGACAGGGGTCCGCACAGATACGCAGTATTTT.

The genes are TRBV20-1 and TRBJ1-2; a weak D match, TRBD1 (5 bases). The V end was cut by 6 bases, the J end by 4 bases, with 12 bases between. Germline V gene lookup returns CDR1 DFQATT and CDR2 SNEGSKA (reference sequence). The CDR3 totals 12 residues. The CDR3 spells CSATGGSYGYTF. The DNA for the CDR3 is TGCAGTGCCACCGGGGGTAGCTATGGCTACACCTTC.

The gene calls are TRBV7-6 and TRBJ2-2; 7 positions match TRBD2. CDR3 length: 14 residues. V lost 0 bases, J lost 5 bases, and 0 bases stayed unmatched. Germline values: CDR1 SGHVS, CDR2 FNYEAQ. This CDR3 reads CASSLARGTGELFF. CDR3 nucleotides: TGTGCCAGCAGCTTAGCGCGGGGGACCGGGGAGCTGTTTTTT.

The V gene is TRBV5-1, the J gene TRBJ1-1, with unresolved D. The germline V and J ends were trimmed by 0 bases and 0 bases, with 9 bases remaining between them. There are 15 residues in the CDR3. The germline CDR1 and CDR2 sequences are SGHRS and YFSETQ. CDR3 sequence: CASSLVEGVNTEAFF. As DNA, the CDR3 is TGCGCCAGCAGCTTGGTCGAGGGAGTGAACACTGAAGCTTTCTTT.

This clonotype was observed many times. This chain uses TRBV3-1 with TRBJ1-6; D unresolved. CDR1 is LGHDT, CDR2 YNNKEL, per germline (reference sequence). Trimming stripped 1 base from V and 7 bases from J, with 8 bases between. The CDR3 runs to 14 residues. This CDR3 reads CASSQGGKNSPLHF. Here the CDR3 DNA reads TGTGCCAGCAGCCAAGGTGGAAAGAATTCACCCCTCCACTTT.

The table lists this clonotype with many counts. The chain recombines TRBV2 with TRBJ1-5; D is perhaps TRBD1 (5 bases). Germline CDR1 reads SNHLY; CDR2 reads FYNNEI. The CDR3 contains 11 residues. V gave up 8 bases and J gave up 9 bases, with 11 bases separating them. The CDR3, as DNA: TGTGCCAGCGGAGTTAGGGGGCCCCAGCATTTT. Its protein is CASGVRGPQHF.